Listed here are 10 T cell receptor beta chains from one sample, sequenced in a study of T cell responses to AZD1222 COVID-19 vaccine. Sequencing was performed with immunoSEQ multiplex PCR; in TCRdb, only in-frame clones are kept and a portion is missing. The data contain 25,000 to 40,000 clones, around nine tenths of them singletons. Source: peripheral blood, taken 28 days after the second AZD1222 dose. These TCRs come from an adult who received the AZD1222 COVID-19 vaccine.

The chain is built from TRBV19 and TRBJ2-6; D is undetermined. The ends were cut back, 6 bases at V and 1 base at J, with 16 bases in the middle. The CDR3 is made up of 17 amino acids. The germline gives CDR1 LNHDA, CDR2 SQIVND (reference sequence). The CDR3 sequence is CASRHRHRKSGANVLTF. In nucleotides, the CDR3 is TGTGCCAGTAGACACCGACACAGAAAATCTGGGGCCAACGTCCTGACTTTC.

The CDR3 DNA reads as TGTGCCAGCAGTTTCGGACTAGCGGGGACAGATACGCAGTATTTT. It specifies CASSFGLAGTDTQYF. V usage is TRBV27 and J usage is TRBJ2-3, with 12 bases lining up with TRBD2. Germline CDR1 and CDR2: MNHEY and SMNVEV (reference sequence). V was pared by 3 bases and J by 3 bases, with 1 base of the junction left unmatched. This CDR3 spans 15 amino acids.

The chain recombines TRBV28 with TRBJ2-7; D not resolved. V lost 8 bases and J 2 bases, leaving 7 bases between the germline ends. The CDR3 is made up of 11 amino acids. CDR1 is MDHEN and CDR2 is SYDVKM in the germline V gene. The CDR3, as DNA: TGTGCCAGCCGAGCCCCCTACGAGCAGTACTTC. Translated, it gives CASRAPYEQYF.

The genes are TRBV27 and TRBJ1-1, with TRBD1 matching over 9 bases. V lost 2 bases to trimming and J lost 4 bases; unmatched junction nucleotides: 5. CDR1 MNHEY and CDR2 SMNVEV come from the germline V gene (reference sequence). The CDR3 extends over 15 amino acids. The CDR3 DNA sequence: TGTGCCAGCAGTTTAATAGAGGGACAGGGCACTGAAGCTTTCTTT. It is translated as CASSLIEGQGTEAFF.

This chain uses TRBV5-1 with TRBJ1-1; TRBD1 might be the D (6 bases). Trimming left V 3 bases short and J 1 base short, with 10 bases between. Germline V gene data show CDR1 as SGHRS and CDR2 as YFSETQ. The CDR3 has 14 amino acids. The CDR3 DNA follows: TGCGCCAGCAGCTGGAAGGACAGGAACACTGAAGCTTTCTTT. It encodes CASSWKDRNTEAFF.

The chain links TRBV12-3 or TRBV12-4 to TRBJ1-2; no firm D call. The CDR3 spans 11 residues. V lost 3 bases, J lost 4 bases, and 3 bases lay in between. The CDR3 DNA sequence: TGTGCCAGCAGTTTGACCTATGGCTACACCTTC. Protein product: CASSLTYGYTF.

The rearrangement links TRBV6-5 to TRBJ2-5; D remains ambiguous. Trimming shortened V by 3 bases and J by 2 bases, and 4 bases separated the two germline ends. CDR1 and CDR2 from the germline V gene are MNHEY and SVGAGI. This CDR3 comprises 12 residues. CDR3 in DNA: TGTGCCAGCAGTTATGGACAAGAGACCCAGTACTTC. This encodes CASSYGQETQYF.

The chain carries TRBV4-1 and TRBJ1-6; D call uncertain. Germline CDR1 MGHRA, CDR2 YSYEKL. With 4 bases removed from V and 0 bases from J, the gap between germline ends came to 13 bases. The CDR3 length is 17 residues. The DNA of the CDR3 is TGCGCCAGCAGCCGGGTTGCGTCCTACTCCTATAATTCACCCCTCCACTTT. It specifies CASSRVASYSYNSPLHF.

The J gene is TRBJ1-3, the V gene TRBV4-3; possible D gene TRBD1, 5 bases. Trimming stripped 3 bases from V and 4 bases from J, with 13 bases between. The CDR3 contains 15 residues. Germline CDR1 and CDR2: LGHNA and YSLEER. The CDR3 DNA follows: TGCGCCAGCAGCCACACCCGGGGGTCGGGAAACACCATATATTTT. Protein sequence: CASSHTRGSGNTIYF.

The CDR3, as DNA: TGTGCCAGCAGTGAAGACGGAGCGTCACCCCTCCACTTT. It codes for CASSEDGASPLHF. This chain joins TRBV25-1 and TRBJ1-6, with unresolved D. This CDR3 has 13 amino acids. With 2 bases removed from V and 10 bases from J, the gap between germline ends came to 9 bases. In germline, CDR1 is MGHDK, CDR2 SYGVNS. The full variable domain, rest sourced from reference TRBV25-1 and TRBJ1-6, is EADIYQTPRYLVIGTGKKITLECSQTMGHDKMYWYQQDPGMELHLIHYSYGVNSTEKGDLSSESTVSRIRTEHFPLTLESARPSHTSQYLCASSEDGASPLHFGNGTRLTVT.